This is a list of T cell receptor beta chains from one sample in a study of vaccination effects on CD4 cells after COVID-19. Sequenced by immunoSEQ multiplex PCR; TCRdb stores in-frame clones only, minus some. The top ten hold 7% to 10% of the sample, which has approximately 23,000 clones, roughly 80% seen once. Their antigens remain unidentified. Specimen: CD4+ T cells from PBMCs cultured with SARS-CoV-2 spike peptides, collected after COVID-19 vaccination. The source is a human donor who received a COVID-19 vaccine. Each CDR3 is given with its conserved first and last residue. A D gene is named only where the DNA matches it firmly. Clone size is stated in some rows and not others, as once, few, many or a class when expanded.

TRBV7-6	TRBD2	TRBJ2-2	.	CASSKTSGRGSGELFF	TGTGCCAGCAGCAAGACTAGCGGGAGGGGAAGCGGGGAGCTGTTTTTT
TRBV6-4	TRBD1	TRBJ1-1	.	CASSLTGVGTEAFF	TGTGCCAGCAGTCTGACAGGGGTAGGCACTGAAGCTTTCTTT
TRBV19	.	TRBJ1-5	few	CASRQDRFTLNQPQHF	TGTGCCAGTAGACAAGACAGGTTCACCCTCAATCAGCCCCAGCATTTT
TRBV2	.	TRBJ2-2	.	CASRTQGWTGELFF	TGTGCCAGCAGAACTCAGGGGTGGACCGGGGAGCTGTTTTTT
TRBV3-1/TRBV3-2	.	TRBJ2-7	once	CASSPQSKGYGVEQYF	TGTGCCAGCAGCCCCCAAAGCAAGGGGTATGGTGTGGAGCAGTACTTC
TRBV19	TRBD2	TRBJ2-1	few	CASSELANSYNEQFF	TGTGCCAGTAGTGAACTAGCGAACTCCTACAATGAGCAGTTCTTC
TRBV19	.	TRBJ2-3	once	CASSIVGQGPRKDTQYF	TGTGCCAGTAGTATAGTAGGGCAGGGGCCGCGTAAGGATACGCAGTATTTT
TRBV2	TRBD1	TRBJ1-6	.	CASTQDRGGNSPLHF	TGTGCCAGCACCCAGGACAGGGGGGGGAATTCACCCCTCCACTTT
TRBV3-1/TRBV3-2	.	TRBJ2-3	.	CASSQDGGGTDTQYF	TGTGCCAGCAGCCAAGACGGCGGGGGCACAGATACGCAGTATTTT
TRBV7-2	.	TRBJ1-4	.	CASSFAAGINEKLFF	TGTGCCAGCAGCTTCGCGGCCGGGATTAATGAAAAACTGTTTTTT
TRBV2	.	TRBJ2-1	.	CASSLDYNNEQFF	TGTGCCAGCAGTTTAGACTACAACAATGAGCAGTTCTTC
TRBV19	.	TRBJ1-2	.	CASSRSATVYGYTF	TGTGCCAGTAGTAGGTCCGCGACCGTGTATGGCTACACCTTC
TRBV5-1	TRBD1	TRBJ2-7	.	CASSLVQGSYEQYF	TGCGCCAGCAGCTTAGTACAGGGGTCCTACGAGCAGTACTTC
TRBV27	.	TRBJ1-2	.	CASSTRTGNYGYTF	TGTGCCAGCAGTACCCGGACGGGCAACTATGGCTACACCTTC
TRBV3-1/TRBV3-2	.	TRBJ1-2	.	CASSQGSGTPDTF	TGTGCCAGCAGCCAAGGATCCGGGACTCCGGACACCTTC
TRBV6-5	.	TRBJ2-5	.	CASSRAGQQTQYF	TGTGCCAGCAGTAGAGCGGGTCAGCAGACCCAGTACTTC
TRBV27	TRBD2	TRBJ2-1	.	CASSLSGSFNEQFF	TGTGCCAGCAGTTTAAGCGGGAGTTTCAATGAGCAGTTCTTC
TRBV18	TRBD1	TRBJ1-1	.	CASLSTGGRTEAFF	TGTGCCAGCTTATCGACAGGGGGCCGAACTGAAGCTTTCTTT
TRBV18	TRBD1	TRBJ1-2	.	CASSPREDRNYGYTF	TGTGCCAGCTCACCACGGGAGGACAGGAACTATGGCTACACCTTC
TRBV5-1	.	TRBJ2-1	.	CASSLVLDGEQFF	TGCGCCAGCAGCTTGGTACTAGACGGTGAGCAGTTCTTC
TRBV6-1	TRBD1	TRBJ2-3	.	CASSEPGQGTDTQYF	TGTGCCAGCAGTGAACCGGGACAGGGGACAGATACGCAGTATTTT
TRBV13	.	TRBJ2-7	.	CASSRETRGSSYEQYF	TGTGCCAGCAGCCGAGAGACCAGGGGCTCCTCCTACGAGCAGTACTTC
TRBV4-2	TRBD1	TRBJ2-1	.	CASSQGTGDYNEQFF	TGTGCCAGCAGCCAAGGGACAGGGGACTACAATGAGCAGTTCTTC
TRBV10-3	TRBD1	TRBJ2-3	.	CAISESPGQSQYF	TGTGCCATCAGTGAGTCACCGGGACAGTCCCAGTATTTT
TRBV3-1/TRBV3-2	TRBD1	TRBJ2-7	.	CASSPQGLGYEQYF	TGTGCCAGCAGCCCACAGGGGTTGGGCTACGAGCAGTACTTC
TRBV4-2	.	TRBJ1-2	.	CASSREGFGYGYTF	TGTGCCAGCAGCCGTGAGGGATTCGGCTATGGCTACACCTTC
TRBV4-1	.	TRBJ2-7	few	CASSHLGDISGQYF	TGCGCCAGCAGCCATTTAGGGGATATAAGTGGGCAGTACTTC
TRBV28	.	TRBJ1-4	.	CASSKGEANEKLFF	TGTGCCAGCAGTAAAGGGGAGGCTAATGAAAAACTGTTTTTT
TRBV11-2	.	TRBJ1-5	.	CASSPGLLGEYSNQPQHF	TGTGCCAGCAGCCCCGGCCTTTTAGGGGAATATAGCAATCAGCCCCAGCATTTT
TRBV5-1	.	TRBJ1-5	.	CASSLEGVGNQPQHF	TGCGCCAGCAGCTTGGAAGGGGTCGGCAATCAGCCCCAGCATTTT
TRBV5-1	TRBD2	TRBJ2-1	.	CASSLGLAGDLEQFF	TGCGCCAGCAGCTTGGGATTAGCGGGGGATCTTGAGCAGTTCTTC
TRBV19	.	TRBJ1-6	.	CASKELGTGNSPLHF	TGTGCCAGTAAAGAGTTGGGAACGGGAAATTCACCCCTCCACTTT
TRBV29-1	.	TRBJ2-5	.	CSGSGTSLETQYF	TGCAGCGGTAGTGGAACTAGTCTGGAGACCCAGTACTTC
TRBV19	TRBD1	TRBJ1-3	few	CASSRQGIGNTIYF	TGTGCCAGTAGTAGACAGGGGATCGGAAACACCATATATTTT
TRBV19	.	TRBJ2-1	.	CASSGRVQRLNEQFF	TGTGCCAGTAGTGGCCGGGTCCAGCGCCTAAATGAGCAGTTCTTC
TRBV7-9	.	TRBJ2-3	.	CASSRGATDTQYF	TGTGCCAGCAGCCGGGGGGCCACAGATACGCAGTATTTT
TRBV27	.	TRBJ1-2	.	CASSSRAMHYGYTF	TGTGCCAGCAGTTCGAGGGCTATGCACTATGGCTACACCTTC
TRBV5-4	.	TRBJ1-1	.	CASSWKGTPEAFF	TGTGCCAGCAGCTGGAAAGGGACACCTGAAGCTTTCTTT
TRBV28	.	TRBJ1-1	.	CASSSGSTEAFF	TGTGCCAGCAGTTCAGGGAGTACTGAAGCTTTCTTT
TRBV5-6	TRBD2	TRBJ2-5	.	CASSLGLAKETQYF	TGTGCCAGCAGCTTGGGACTAGCCAAAGAGACCCAGTACTTC
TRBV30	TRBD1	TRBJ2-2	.	CATRQGIGELFF	TGTGCCACCCGACAGGGGATCGGGGAGCTGTTTTTT
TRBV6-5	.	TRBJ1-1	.	CASMRLMNTEAFF	TGTGCCAGCATGAGGTTAATGAACACTGAAGCTTTCTTT